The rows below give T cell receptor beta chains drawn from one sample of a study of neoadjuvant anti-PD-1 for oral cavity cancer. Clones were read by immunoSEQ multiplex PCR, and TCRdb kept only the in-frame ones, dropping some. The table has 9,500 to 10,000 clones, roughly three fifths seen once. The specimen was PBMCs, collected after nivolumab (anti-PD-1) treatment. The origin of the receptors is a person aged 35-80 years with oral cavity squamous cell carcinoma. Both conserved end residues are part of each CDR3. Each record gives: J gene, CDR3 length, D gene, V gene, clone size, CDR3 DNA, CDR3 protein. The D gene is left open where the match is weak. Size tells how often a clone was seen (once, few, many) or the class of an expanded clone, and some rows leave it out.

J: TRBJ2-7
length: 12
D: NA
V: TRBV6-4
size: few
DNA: TGTGCCAGCAGGACCTATTACATTGTTTGGTACTTC
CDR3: CASRTYYIVWYF

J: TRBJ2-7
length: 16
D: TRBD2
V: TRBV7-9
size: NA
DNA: TGTGCCAGCAGCTTAGTAGGGGGACTAGCGGCGTACGAGCAGTACTTC
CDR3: CASSLVGGLAAYEQYF

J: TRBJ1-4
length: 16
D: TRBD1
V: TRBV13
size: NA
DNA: TGTGCCAGCAGCTCTCAGACAGGGGGCATAGGGGAAAAACTGTTTTTT
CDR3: CASSSQTGGIGEKLFF

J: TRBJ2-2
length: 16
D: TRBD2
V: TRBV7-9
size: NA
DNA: TGTGCCAGCAGCTTCGTGCCGGGACTAGTTGCCGGGGAGCTGTTTTTT
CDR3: CASSFVPGLVAGELFF

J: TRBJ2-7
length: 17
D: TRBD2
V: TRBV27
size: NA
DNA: TGTGCCAGCAGAAAAGGGACTAGCGGGAGTATGGGAAACGAGCAGTACTTC
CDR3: CASRKGTSGSMGNEQYF

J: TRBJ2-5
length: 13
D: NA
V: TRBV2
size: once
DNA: TGTGCCAGCCGCGGACAGCCAAAAGAGACCCAGTACTTC
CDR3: CASRGQPKETQYF

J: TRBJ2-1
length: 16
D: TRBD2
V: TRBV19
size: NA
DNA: TGTGCCAGTAGTTCACTTCTAGCGGGGGGGCCCAATGAGCAGTTCTTC
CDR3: CASSSLLAGGPNEQFF

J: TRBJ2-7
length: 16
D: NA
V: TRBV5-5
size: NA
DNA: TGTGCCAGCAGCTCCCGGACGACGAGGAGCTCCTACGAGCAGTACTTC
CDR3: CASSSRTTRSSYEQYF

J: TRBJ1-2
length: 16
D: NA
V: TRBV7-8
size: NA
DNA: TGTGCCAGCAGCGTCCGGGGGCCCGGAGACCCCTTTGGCTACACCTTC
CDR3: CASSVRGPGDPFGYTF

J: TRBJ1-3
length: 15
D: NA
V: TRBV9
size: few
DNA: TGTGCCAGCAGCGTAGGGCGGCGCTCTGGAAACACCATATATTTT
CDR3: CASSVGRRSGNTIYF

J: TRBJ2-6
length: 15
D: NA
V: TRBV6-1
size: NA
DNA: TGTGCCAGCAGTGACGACGTCTCTGGGGCCAACGTCCTGACTTTC
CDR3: CASSDDVSGANVLTF

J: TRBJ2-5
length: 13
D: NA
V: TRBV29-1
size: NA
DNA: TGCAGCGTTGCCGGGGCCCACCAAGAGACCCAGTACTTC
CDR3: CSVAGAHQETQYF

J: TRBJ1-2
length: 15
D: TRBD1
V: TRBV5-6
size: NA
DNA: TGTGCCAGCAGCTCCTACAGGGGGTTGAACTATGGCTACACCTTC
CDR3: CASSSYRGLNYGYTF

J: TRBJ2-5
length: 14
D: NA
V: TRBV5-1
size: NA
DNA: TGCGCCAGCAGCTTGGGAAGGGGAGCAGAGACCCAGTACTTC
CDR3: CASSLGRGAETQYF

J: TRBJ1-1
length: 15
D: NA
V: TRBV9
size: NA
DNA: TGTGCCAGCAGCGTAGTTTGGGGAGGCAACACTGAAGCTTTCTTT
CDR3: CASSVVWGGNTEAFF

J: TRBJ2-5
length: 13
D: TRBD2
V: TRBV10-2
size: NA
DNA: TGCGCCAGCAGTCGGGGGGAAGGAGCGACCCAGTACTTC
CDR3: CASSRGEGATQYF

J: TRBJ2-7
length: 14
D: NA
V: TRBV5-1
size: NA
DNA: TGCGCCAGCAGCTTGGTGGTTGCACCTTACGAGCAGTACTTC
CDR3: CASSLVVAPYEQYF

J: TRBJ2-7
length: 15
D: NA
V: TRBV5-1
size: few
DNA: TGCGCCAGCAGCCCGCTCGGGACTGATCCCTACGAGCAGTACTTC
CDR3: CASSPLGTDPYEQYF